These 30 T cell receptor beta chains originate from one sample sequenced in a study of blood T cell repertoires in COVID-19. Data came from immunoSEQ multiplex PCR; TCRdb stores just in-frame clones and leaves some out. The table has more than 95,000 clones, roughly 83% seen once. The sample taken for sequencing was peripheral blood. Receptor source: a man aged 40-49 years with active or convalescent COVID-19.

V and J are TRBV11-2 and TRBJ2-7; 8 nucleotides line up with TRBD1. CDR3 length equals 13 residues. V lost 7 bases to trimming and J lost 7 bases; unmatched junction nucleotides: 9. Germline V gene sequence: CDR1 SGHAT, CDR2 FQNNGV. In DNA form, the CDR3 reads TGTGCCAGCACCGTACAGGGGGTGCGGGAGCAGTACTTC. It translates to CASTVQGVREQYF.

The rearrangement links TRBV30 to TRBJ2-7; no definite D call. The CDR3 is made up of 12 amino acids. V dropped 3 bases and J dropped 0 bases, with 6 bases sitting between them. Germline V CDR1 and CDR2: GTSNPN, SVGIG (reference sequence). CDR3 residues: CAWRDISYEQYF. The CDR3 DNA follows: TGTGCCTGGAGAGACATCTCCTACGAGCAGTACTTC.

The V gene is TRBV7-9, the J gene TRBJ2-7; TRBD1 might be the D (6 bases). This CDR3 comprises 13 residues. V was cut by 4 bases and J by 5 bases, with 12 bases left in between. Germline CDR1 reads SEHNR; CDR2 reads FQNEAQ (reference sequence). As DNA, the CDR3 is TGTGCCAGCAGCTCGACAGGTTTCAACGAGCAGTACTTC. Its translation is CASSSTGFNEQYF.

The chain combines TRBV30 with TRBJ2-2, with D possibly TRBD2 on 5 matching bases. V was clipped by 7 bases and J by 0 bases, with 15 bases between them. Germline loops: CDR1 GTSNPN, CDR2 SVGIG (reference sequence). The CDR3 runs 15 residues. CDR3 sequence (DNA): TGTGCCTTCTCCTCCGGGGAGTCGAACACCGGGGAGCTGTTTTTT. Protein product: CAFSSGESNTGELFF. Supplemented by reference TRBV30 and TRBJ2-2, the full variable domain reads SQTIHQWPATLVQPVGSPLSLECTVEGTSNPNLYWYRQAAGRGLQLLFYSVGIGQISSEVPQNLSASRPQDRQFILSSKKLLLSDSGFYLCAFSSGESNTGELFFGEGSRLTVL.

This clone was seen a handful of times. The rearrangement joins TRBV9 to TRBJ2-2; TRBD1 agrees at 7 bases. V was clipped by 2 bases and J by 2 bases; unmatched bases: 12. This CDR3 spans 18 amino acids. Germline CDR1 reads SGDLS; CDR2 reads YYNGEE. The CDR3 loop reads CASSVSPGTVRNTGELFF. In nucleotides, the CDR3 is TGTGCCAGCAGCGTTTCTCCCGGGACAGTCCGCAACACCGGGGAGCTGTTTTTT.

The chain employs TRBV18 and TRBJ1-2, with 7 positions matching TRBD1. Germline V gene lookup returns CDR1 KGHSH and CDR2 LQKENI. The CDR3 runs 13 residues. V was clipped by 0 bases and J by 8 bases; unmatched bases: 3. The CDR3 bases are TGTGCCAGCTCACCACCGAAGGGGGCCGGCTACACCTTC. Its protein product is CASSPPKGAGYTF.

The chain has TRBV5-1 and TRBJ2-3; 7 bases match TRBD1. CDR3 length equals 15 residues. Germline V CDR1 and CDR2: SGHRS, YFSETQ. Trimming cost V 0 bases and J 4 bases; bases outside gene matches: 5. The CDR3 DNA follows: TGCGCCAGCAGCTTGGCGGGACAGCTCTCAGATACGCAGTATTTT. Amino acids: CASSLAGQLSDTQYF.

The V and J genes are TRBV5-4 and TRBJ1-1; 9 bases match TRBD1. Germline values: CDR1 SGHNT, CDR2 YYREEE (reference sequence). The V and J ends lost 4 bases and 8 bases, in that order; junction bases with no gene match: 12. There are 15 residues in the CDR3. CDR3 region: CASSPRPGTGPEAFF. In DNA, the CDR3 is TGTGCCAGCAGCCCACGTCCCGGGACAGGGCCAGAAGCTTTCTTT.

The gene calls are TRBV6-5 and TRBJ2-7, with TRBD1 as a possible D gene (5 bases). There are 13 residues in the CDR3. The germline V gene encodes CDR1 MNHEY and CDR2 SVGAGI. Between the trimmed V and J ends, which lost 5 bases and 3 bases, there was a span of 11 bases. DNA for the CDR3: TGTGCCAGCAGTACCTCGACAGTCTACGAGCAGTACTTC. Translating it yields CASSTSTVYEQYF.

The gene calls are TRBV5-1 and TRBJ1-1; 8 nucleotides match TRBD1. The V segment lost 3 bases and the J segment 0 bases; nucleotides outside the gene matches: 4. Germline CDR1 is SGHRS and CDR2 is YFSETQ. The CDR3 is made up of 15 amino acids. In DNA form, the CDR3 reads TGCGCCAGCAGCTCCGGGACAGGACTGAACACTGAAGCTTTCTTT. The encoded protein is CASSSGTGLNTEAFF.

V usage is TRBV3-1 (or the pseudogene TRBV3-2) and J usage is TRBJ1-6; D is undetermined. The CDR3 spans 18 residues. In germline, CDR1 is LGHDT, CDR2 YNNKEL (reference sequence). Trimming removed 4 bases at V and 7 bases at J, with 23 bases between. CDR3 region: CASSPQGGPATPNSPLHF. CDR3 nucleotides: TGTGCCAGCAGCCCTCAAGGAGGCCCCGCTACACCGAATTCACCCCTCCACTTT.

This chain links TRBV5-1 with TRBJ2-1, with a possible D match to TRBD1 (5 bases). Trimming removed 4 bases at V and 5 bases at J, with 19 bases between. Germline V CDR1 and CDR2: SGHRS, YFSETQ. This CDR3 comprises 16 residues. The CDR3 DNA follows: TGCGCCAGCAGCCCTCAGGGCAGGCCCCACGACAATGAGCAGTTCTTC. This gives the protein CASSPQGRPHDNEQFF.

Only one count was recorded for this clone. The CDR3 nucleotides read TGTGCCAGTAGTATAAGCTACGGGGCGGGGGAGCAGTACTTC. It is translated as CASSISYGAGEQYF. The chain couples TRBV19 to TRBJ2-7; D possibly corresponds to TRBD2 (6 bases). This CDR3 has 14 residues. Trimming removed 2 bases from V and 7 bases from J, with 15 bases in between. CDR1 is LNHDA and CDR2 is SQIVND in the germline V gene (reference sequence).

V and J are TRBV30 and TRBJ2-5; perhaps TRBD1 as D (5 bases). Trimming cost V 2 bases and J 4 bases, with 11 bases left between them. Germline CDR1 is GTSNPN and CDR2 is SVGIG (reference sequence). This CDR3 has 13 amino acids. The CDR3 DNA follows: TGTGCCTGGAGTAGGGCAGGGCGAGAGACCCAGTACTTC. Translating gives CAWSRAGRETQYF.

V usage is TRBV7-9 and J usage is TRBJ2-2; 8 nucleotides match TRBD2. V shed 1 base, J shed 7 bases, and the junction held 2 bases outside the gene matches. The CDR3 is 14 amino acids. CDR1 is SEHNR, CDR2 FQNEAQ, per germline (reference sequence). The CDR3 spells CASSLGSGIGELFF. The CDR3 coding sequence is TGTGCCAGCAGCTTAGGTAGCGGGATCGGGGAGCTGTTTTTT.

The chain links TRBV5-8 to TRBJ1-2, with 9 nucleotides matching TRBD1. This CDR3 comprises 15 residues. J was trimmed by 4 bases and V by 0 bases; bases with no gene match: 4. CDR1 is SGHTS, CDR2 YDEGEE, per germline. The CDR3: CASSLAGQGGYGYTF. The CDR3 DNA reads TGTGCCAGCAGCTTGGCGGGACAGGGAGGCTATGGCTACACCTTC.

J is TRBJ2-2 and V is TRBV7-6; possibly TRBD2 for D (6 bases). In germline, CDR1 is SGHVS, CDR2 FNYEAQ. This CDR3 is built from 15 residues. Trimming cost V 3 bases and J 2 bases, with 10 bases left between them. The CDR3 region has the DNA TGTGCCAGCAGCTTTGGGGGGAGCAACACCGGGGAGCTGTTTTTT. This translates into CASSFGGSNTGELFF. The full variable domain, rest sourced from reference TRBV7-6 and TRBJ2-2, is GAGVSQSPRYKVTKRGQDVALRCDPISGHVSLYWYRQALGQGPEFLTYFNYEAQQDKSGLPNDRFSAERPEGSISTLTIQRTEQRDSAMYRCASSFGGSNTGELFFGEGSRLTVL.

V and J are TRBV4-1 and TRBJ2-7; D is uncertain. V was trimmed by 2 bases and J by 3 bases, leaving 8 bases between them. Germline CDR1 reads MGHRA; CDR2 reads YSYEKL. There are 13 residues in the CDR3. The CDR3 DNA follows: TGCGCCAGCAGCCAAACGGAGTTCTACGAGCAGTACTTC. Translation: CASSQTEFYEQYF.

This clone was picked up a small number of times. This chain links TRBV24-1 with TRBJ2-5, with no clear D. Between the trimmed V and J ends, which lost 3 bases and 0 bases, there was a span of 10 bases. Germline V gene data show CDR1 as KGHDR and CDR2 as SFDVKD. CDR3 length: 15 amino acids. CDR3 bases: TGTGCCACCAGTGATGGTACTATCTACCAAGAGACCCAGTACTTC. It translates to CATSDGTIYQETQYF.

V and J are TRBV5-4 and TRBJ2-7; the D is unclear. The CDR3 sequence is 13 residues long. Germline values: CDR1 SGHNT, CDR2 YYREEE (reference sequence). The V end was cut by 6 bases, the J end by 1 base, with 11 bases between. The CDR3 DNA reads TGTGCCAGCACAGCCCAGGATTCCTACGAGCAGTACTTC. It yields the protein CASTAQDSYEQYF.

The chain is built from TRBV10-1 and TRBJ2-3; tentative D call: TRBD1 (6 bases). This CDR3 has 15 residues. V lost 4 bases, J lost 9 bases, and 20 bases lay in between. CDR1 is WNHNN and CDR2 is SYGVQD in the germline V gene (reference sequence). The CDR3 nucleotides read TGCGCCAGCAGTGGGGGTTCAACCCTGGGGGCAACGCAGTATTTT. Protein: CASSGGSTLGATQYF.

V gene TRBV28 combines with J gene TRBJ1-1; 9 bases match TRBD1. Germline trimming cut 2 bases from V and 5 bases from J; bases unmatched to any gene: 3. CDR3 size: 14 residues. Germline V gives CDR1 MDHEN, CDR2 SYDVKM. The CDR3 DNA sequence: TGTGCCAGCAGTTTAGTGACAGGGGGGACTGAAGCTTTCTTT. It translates to CASSLVTGGTEAFF.

This clone was detected only once. The chain links TRBV12-1 to TRBJ2-7; the table's D call, TRBD2, has no DNA check behind it. TRBV12-1 is labeled a pseudogene. This CDR3 has 14 residues. CDR3 nucleotides: TGTGCCAGCACTCAGCGGGGTTGGGCCTACGAGCAGTACTTC. This translates into CASTQRGWAYEQYF.

This chain links TRBV13 with TRBJ2-1; TRBD2 matches 15 bases. The length of the CDR3 is 17 residues. Germline V gene sequence: CDR1 PRHDT, CDR2 FYEKMQ (reference sequence). The J segment lost 8 bases and the V segment lost 5 bases, leaving 10 bases of the junction unmatched. As DNA, the CDR3 is TGTGCCAGCAGCCCTAGGGGACTAGCGGGGGGCACGGATGAGCAGTTCTTC. Translating gives CASSPRGLAGGTDEQFF.

This chain links TRBV10-2 with TRBJ1-3; D not resolved. V lost 3 bases and J lost 0, with 12 bases in between. The CDR3 runs 16 residues. The V gene's germline CDR1 is WSHSY and CDR2 SAAADI. The CDR3 DNA sequence: TGCGCCAGCAGTGAAGCAAAACTTTACTCTGGAAACACCATATATTTT. This encodes CASSEAKLYSGNTIYF.

The CDR3 DNA sequence: TGTGCCAGCAGCCAAAGGACGGGGGGGTCGAACACCGGGGAGCTGTTTTTT. It yields the protein CASSQRTGGSNTGELFF. The genes are TRBV4-2 and TRBJ2-2; 8 bases match TRBD2. The germline V gene has CDR1 LGHNA and CDR2 YNFKEQ. CDR3 length: 17 residues. Unmatched junction bases numbered 5, after V lost 2 bases and J lost 0 bases.

The rearrangement joins TRBV2 to TRBJ1-1, with D possibly being TRBD1 (5 bases). V was shortened by 4 bases and J by 0 bases, with 6 bases between the two germline ends. CDR3 length equals 13 residues. CDR1 and CDR2 from the germline V gene are SNHLY and FYNNEI. CDR3 sequence: CASSGQLNTEAFF. Here the CDR3 DNA reads TGTGCCAGCAGTGGACAGCTGAACACTGAAGCTTTCTTT. Using reference TRBV2 and TRBJ1-1 for the parts outside the CDR3, the full variable domain is EPEVTQTPSHQVTQMGQEVILRCVPISNHLYFYWYRQILGQKVEFLVSFYNNEISEKSEIFDDQFSVERPDGSNFTLKIRSTKLEDSAMYFCASSGQLNTEAFFGQGTRLTVV.

This clone came up once. The genes are TRBV9 and TRBJ1-3; no clear D. CDR3 length equals 12 residues. Trimming left V 1 base short and J 3 bases short, with 2 bases between. Germline-derived CDR1 and CDR2 are SGDLS and YYNGEE. This CDR3 is CASSVHGNTIYF. CDR3 sequence (DNA): TGTGCCAGCAGCGTACATGGAAACACCATATATTTT.

This clone was seen only a few times. The rearrangement links TRBV9 to TRBJ1-2; D is unclear. The V and J ends lost 0 bases and 0 bases respectively, with 9 bases between them. In germline, CDR1 is SGDLS, CDR2 YYNGEE. The CDR3 spans 15 residues. This chain's CDR3 is CASSVAPDANYGYTF. CDR3 nucleotide sequence: TGTGCCAGCAGCGTAGCTCCAGATGCTAACTATGGCTACACCTTC.

The chain employs TRBV3-1 (or the pseudogene TRBV3-2) and TRBJ2-1; 7 bases agree with TRBD1. J was trimmed by 6 bases and V by 2 bases; bases with no gene match: 1. The CDR3 is 13 amino acids. Germline CDR1 reads LGHDT; CDR2 reads YNNKEL (reference sequence). Written as DNA, the CDR3 is TGTGCCAGCAGCCAAAGGGGGCTCAATGAGCAGTTCTTC. It specifies CASSQRGLNEQFF.